These T cell receptor beta chains were read from a single sample in a study of T cells in Graves' hyperthyroidism and ophthalmopathy. TCRdb processed the multiplex PCR reads anew with MiXCR; each CDR3 protein has one entry. The repertoire holds 690,000 or so distinct CDR3 sequences, with about 19% as singletons. The sample consisted of blood. All receptors derive from a woman aged 45-59 years with Graves' hyperthyroidism that later progressed to Graves' ophthalmopathy. CDR3s include the opening cysteine and the closing phenylalanine or tryptophan. The order of the fields is clone size, D gene, V gene, J gene, CDR3 protein, CDR3 DNA. D genes are given only for firm matches. Part of the rows lack a size; the others show once, few, many or a class for expanded clones.

clone size: many
D gene: .
V gene: TRBV5-1
J gene: TRBJ2-1
CDR3 protein: CASSSPATGNEQFF
CDR3 DNA: TGCGCCAGCAGCTCCCCAGCGACCGGCAATGAGCAGTTCTTC

clone size: once
D gene: TRBD1
V gene: TRBV19
J gene: TRBJ2-1
CDR3 protein: CATSDRENEQFF
CDR3 DNA: TGTGCCACCTCGGACAGGGAGAATGAGCAGTTCTTC

clone size: .
D gene: .
V gene: TRBV5-1
J gene: TRBJ2-5
CDR3 protein: CASRTALGLQETQYF
CDR3 DNA: TGCGCCAGCAGAACCGCCTTGGGGCTCCAAGAGACCCAGTACTTC

clone size: few
D gene: TRBD1
V gene: TRBV6-1
J gene: TRBJ1-5
CDR3 protein: CASRQPGQGQPQHF
CDR3 DNA: TGTGCCAGCAGGCAACCGGGACAGGGTCAGCCCCAGCATTTT

clone size: few
D gene: TRBD2
V gene: TRBV12-3/TRBV12-4
J gene: TRBJ2-1
CDR3 protein: CASNRGGARTYNEQFF
CDR3 DNA: TGTGCCAGCAACCGGGGGGGGGCCCGGACCTACAATGAGCAGTTCTTC

clone size: .
D gene: .
V gene: TRBV6-1
J gene: TRBJ2-3
CDR3 protein: CASRIGTAADTQYF
CDR3 DNA: TGTGCCAGCAGAATTGGGACGGCTGCAGATACGCAGTATTTT

clone size: few
D gene: .
V gene: TRBV3-1
J gene: TRBJ1-4
CDR3 protein: CASSQETGTKLFF
CDR3 DNA: TGTGCCAGCAGCCAAGAAACCGGGACAAAACTGTTTTTT

clone size: .
D gene: TRBD1
V gene: TRBV5-1
J gene: TRBJ2-7
CDR3 protein: CASSFQGAHSYEQYF
CDR3 DNA: TGCGCCAGCAGCTTTCAGGGGGCCCACTCCTACGAGCAGTACTTC

clone size: .
D gene: TRBD1
V gene: TRBV20-1
J gene: TRBJ2-1
CDR3 protein: CSASQGVYSSYNEQFF
CDR3 DNA: TGCAGTGCTAGTCAGGGGGTTTATAGCTCCTACAATGAGCAGTTCTTC

clone size: few
D gene: .
V gene: TRBV6-1
J gene: TRBJ1-4
CDR3 protein: CASRRARVTNEKLFF
CDR3 DNA: TGTGCCAGCCGCAGGGCGCGGGTAACTAATGAAAAACTGTTTTTT

clone size: many
D gene: TRBD1
V gene: TRBV2
J gene: TRBJ2-1
CDR3 protein: CASTNRGRSYNEQFF
CDR3 DNA: TGTGCCAGCACCAACAGGGGGCGGTCCTACAATGAGCAGTTCTTC

clone size: few
D gene: .
V gene: TRBV20-1
J gene: TRBJ1-2
CDR3 protein: CSAITGYGYTF
CDR3 DNA: TGCAGTGCTATAACAGGGTATGGCTACACCTTC

clone size: few
D gene: TRBD1
V gene: TRBV19
J gene: TRBJ1-1
CDR3 protein: CARLGQGETEAFF
CDR3 DNA: TGTGCCAGACTGGGACAGGGAGAAACTGAAGCTTTCTTT

clone size: many
D gene: TRBD2
V gene: TRBV9
J gene: TRBJ2-2
CDR3 protein: CASSVVSGGSTGELFF
CDR3 DNA: TGTGCCAGCAGCGTAGTTAGCGGGGGGTCCACCGGGGAGCTGTTTTTT

clone size: many
D gene: .
V gene: TRBV20-1
J gene: TRBJ1-6
CDR3 protein: CSASHRANSPLHF
CDR3 DNA: TGCAGTGCTAGTCACCGGGCTAATTCACCCCTCCACTTT

clone size: many
D gene: .
V gene: TRBV11-2
J gene: TRBJ1-5
CDR3 protein: CASSIDGGPQHF
CDR3 DNA: TGTGCCAGCAGCATAGATGGGGGGCCCCAGCATTTT

clone size: few
D gene: .
V gene: TRBV9
J gene: TRBJ2-5
CDR3 protein: CASSVATGRGPETQYF
CDR3 DNA: TGTGCCAGCAGCGTAGCTACAGGACGGGGTCCAGAGACCCAGTACTTC

clone size: many
D gene: .
V gene: TRBV12-3/TRBV12-4
J gene: TRBJ2-5
CDR3 protein: CASRVDFAQETQYF
CDR3 DNA: TGTGCCAGCAGAGTGGACTTTGCTCAAGAGACCCAGTACTTC

clone size: .
D gene: .
V gene: TRBV6-1
J gene: TRBJ1-6
CDR3 protein: CASSDSGHLPDNSPLHF
CDR3 DNA: TGTGCCAGCAGTGACTCGGGACACCTACCTGATAATTCACCCCTCCACTTT

clone size: few
D gene: .
V gene: TRBV20-1
J gene: TRBJ1-4
CDR3 protein: CSARPNSDLGEKLFF
CDR3 DNA: TGCAGTGCTAGACCTAACAGCGACCTTGGTGAAAAACTGTTTTTT

clone size: many
D gene: .
V gene: TRBV7-4
J gene: TRBJ1-1
CDR3 protein: CASSSANTEAFF
CDR3 DNA: TGTGCCAGCAGCTCCGCCAACACTGAAGCTTTCTTT

clone size: .
D gene: .
V gene: TRBV5-1
J gene: TRBJ2-7
CDR3 protein: CASSSSTGLSYEQYF
CDR3 DNA: TGCGCCAGCAGCTCGTCGACAGGTCTCTCCTACGAGCAGTACTTC

clone size: many
D gene: TRBD1
V gene: TRBV11-1
J gene: TRBJ2-2
CDR3 protein: CASSLGAGQGATGELFF
CDR3 DNA: TGTGCCAGCAGCTTAGGGGCCGGACAGGGCGCCACCGGGGAGCTGTTTTTT